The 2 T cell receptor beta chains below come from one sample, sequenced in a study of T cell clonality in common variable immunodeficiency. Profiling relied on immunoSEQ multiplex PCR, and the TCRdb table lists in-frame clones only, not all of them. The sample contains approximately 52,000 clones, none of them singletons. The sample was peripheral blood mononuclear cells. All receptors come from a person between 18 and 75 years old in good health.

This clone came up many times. CDR3 loop: CASSLEAGGGYGYTF. The CDR3 DNA, read in part, is TGCGCCAGCAGCTTGGAAGCAGGGGGTGGCTATGGC. V usage is TRBV5-1 and J usage is TRBJ1-2; TRBD1 aligns across 7 bases. The CDR3 end falls 3 residues outside the read, so it is completed with the germline J gene. J gave up 4 bases and V 0 bases, and 6 bases lay outside the gene matches. The CDR3 runs 15 residues. Germline CDR1 SGHRS, CDR2 YFSETQ.

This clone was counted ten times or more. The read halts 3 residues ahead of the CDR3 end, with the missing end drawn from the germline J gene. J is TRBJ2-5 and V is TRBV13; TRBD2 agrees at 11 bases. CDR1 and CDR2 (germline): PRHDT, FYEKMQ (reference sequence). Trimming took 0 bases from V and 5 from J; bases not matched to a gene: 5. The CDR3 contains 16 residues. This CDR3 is CASSLGLAGVRETQYF. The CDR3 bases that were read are TGTGCCAGCAGCTTAGGACTAGCGGGAGTACGGGAGACC.